The text below deals with one T cell receptor beta chain. Its antigen has not been determined. Per-base qualities were not stored, and no clone one base away is much larger. In the paper's terms, the treatment or condition label means: live attenuated yellow fever vaccine strain. Two biological replicates of bulk PBMCs were collected at each blood-draw timepoint. A standard Ficoll-Paque protocol was used to isolate PBMCs from peripheral blood. TriZol was used to extract RNA from bulk PBMCs, from CD4 and CD8 fractions, and from dextramer-positive and dextramer-negative fractions. The CDR3 runs 15 amino acids, cysteine and phenylalanine included. The entry retains the CDR3 DNA only, 45 bases that are in frame from base 1. Trimming costs V 1 base and J 1 base, and their ends lie 11 bases apart. The germline V gene provides CDR1 SGHTA and CDR2 FQGNSA. TCR cDNA was synthesized by 5'RACE template switching, which introduced a universal primer site and unique molecular identifiers. cDNA synthesis was primed from both the TCR alpha and TCR beta constant segments. Libraries were amplified in two PCR steps, with sample barcodes and sequencing adapters added in the second step. Sequencing of libraries was performed on Illumina HiSeq 2500 (2x100 bp) or NovaSeq (2x150 bp). Turning to the authors' computational methods: Demultiplexing of reads and collapsing into UMI consensus sequences were performed with MIGEC, and V(D)J alignment was carried out with MiXCR. Vaccine-responding clonotypes were defined with edgeR using replicate PBMC samples, requiring FDR below 0.01 and a log2 fold change above 5 up to day 15. Bulk clonotypes were assigned CD4 or CD8 identity according to which sequenced CD4 or CD8 repertoire held them at higher abundance. TCRdb redid the processing of the public reads, applying fastp at Q25 and MiXCR, and retained in-frame beta chains. CDR3 protein sequences are deduplicated, and each keeps its most common genes and DNA. The V and J calls were determined by TCRdb, not by the authors. This sample has some 500,000 distinct CDR3 sequences in its table, and about 13% of those were observed once. Over 11% of the sample is held by the ten biggest clonotypes.

These data are taken from a study of T cells after yellow fever vaccination (dated by TCRdb to the late 2010s). Looking at the study overall: Libraries from fractions with low cell numbers were prepared with the SMART-Seq v4 Ultra Low Input RNA kit. Bulk TCR alpha and beta repertoires were sequenced longitudinally to track T-cell clones before and after primary and booster YFV17D yellow fever vaccination. Two healthy male donors, one aged 18 to 30 and one aged 30 to 40 years, made up the cohort. Blood was drawn at multiple timepoints before and after primary and secondary immunization, with bulk PBMC replicates and cell subsets isolated. General findings and caveats noted by the study authors: Only two donors were included in the study, so the extent to which the findings can be generalized is limited. A small fraction of clonotypes showed up in both the CD4 and CD8 compartments, probably as a result of convergent recombination. Most clones expanded after primary vaccination were re-detected after the booster (around 96% of CD4 and around 88% of CD8), suggesting broad memory maintenance. Because abundant contaminating clonotypes from the bulk population could be contained in FACS-sorted repertoires, computational filtering was required. Compared with the primary T-cell response, the secondary T-cell response was weaker but faster, peaking on day 5 rather than day 15.

This clonotype originated in a man aged 25 to 45 who received the YFV17D yellow fever vaccine. The chain is assembled from TRBV7-2 and TRBJ2-7; the D region possibly corresponds to TRBD1 (6 bases align). Sequenced material: PBMCs, taken on the day of the yellow fever booster vaccination. Here the CDR3 is given as CASSLGAGASYEQYF. The DNA sequence is TGTGCCAGCAGCTTAGGGGCAGGGGCTTCCTACGAGCAGTACTTC.